These 7 T cell receptor beta chains were sequenced from one sample in a study of cytomegalovirus exposure and HLA in healthy donors. It was with 60 Vbeta and 13 Jbeta primers that the PCR ran. The data were produced by immunoSEQ multiplex PCR, yet TCRdb's version contains in-frame clones alone and is incomplete. This repertoire shows over 150,000 clones, about 84% found once; its top ten account for around 5.6%. Material: PBMCs. The source is a woman aged 40 to 50 in good health and CMV-seropositive.

In its sample, this clone was seen once. The rearrangement joins TRBV2 to TRBJ2-7; 7 nucleotides line up with TRBD1. The V gene end was trimmed by 5 bases and the J gene end by 2 bases; junction bases not matched to a gene: 9. Per the germline V gene, CDR1 is SNHLY and CDR2 is FYNNEI. The CDR3 loop spans 15 amino acids. The CDR3 here is CASSIEQGIAYEQYF. The CDR3 DNA reads TGTGCCAGCAGTATCGAACAGGGGATCGCCTACGAGCAGTACTTC.

The chain is built from TRBV27 and TRBJ1-1; D is possibly TRBD1 (5 bases). The germline gives CDR1 MNHEY, CDR2 SMNVEV (reference sequence). The V end lost 2 bases, the J end lost 2 bases, and 9 bases lay between the germline ends. The CDR3 has 14 residues. The CDR3 loop is CASSLRGHNTEAFF. As DNA, the CDR3 is TGTGCCAGCAGTTTACGAGGACACAACACTGAAGCTTTCTTT.

V is TRBV6-6 and J is TRBJ2-3, with D perhaps TRBD2 (6 bases). V gave up 2 bases and J gave up 2 bases, with 11 bases separating them. The CDR3 length is 15 residues. Germline CDR1 is MNHNY and CDR2 is SVGAGI (reference sequence). CDR3 sequence: CASSYGPGVTDTQYF. In nucleotides, the CDR3 is TGTGCCAGCAGTTACGGCCCGGGGGTCACAGATACGCAGTATTTT.

J is TRBJ2-1 and V is TRBV5-1; the match to TRBD2 covers 8 bases. Germline CDR1 reads SGHRS; CDR2 reads YFSETQ. Trimming cost V 4 bases and J 0 bases; bases outside gene matches: 6. This CDR3 region has 16 residues. The CDR3 DNA reads as TGCGCCAGCAGCACAACTAGCGGAAGCTCCTACAATGAGCAGTTCTTC. Protein: CASSTTSGSSYNEQFF.

On this clone itself: The sample carries other DNA sequences with the same CDR3. DNA for the CDR3: TGCGCCAGCAGCTTCCTAGCGGGAGTCACCTACAATGAGCAGTTCTTC. Protein: CASSFLAGVTYNEQFF. V gene TRBV5-1 combines with J gene TRBJ2-1; 10 bases map to TRBD2. From germline, CDR1 is SGHRS and CDR2 YFSETQ. The CDR3 runs 16 residues. The V segment lost 2 bases and the J segment 2 bases; nucleotides outside the gene matches: 4.

V usage is TRBV15 and J usage is TRBJ2-5; D might be TRBD2 (6 bases). V lost 0 bases and J 5 bases, leaving 16 bases between the germline ends. The CDR3 totals 16 residues. CDR1 is LNHNV and CDR2 is YYDKDF in the germline V gene (reference sequence). Here the CDR3 DNA reads TGTGCCACCAGCAGAGATCTCGGGGGAGAAGGTGAGACCCAGTACTTC. Translation: CATSRDLGGEGETQYF. The full variable domain, in which reference TRBV15 and TRBJ2-5 provide the parts outside the CDR3, is DAMVIQNPRYQVTQFGKPVTLSCSQTLNHNVMYWYQQKSSQAPKLLFHYYDKDFNNEADTPDNFQSRRPNTSFCFLDIRSPGLGDTAMYLCATSRDLGGEGETQYFGPGTRLLVL.

The chain joins TRBV15 to TRBJ2-1; 8 bases are shared with TRBD1. Germline CDR1 reads LNHNV; CDR2 reads YYDKDF (reference sequence). This CDR3 is built from 17 residues. The J segment lost 3 bases and the V segment lost 1 base, leaving 8 bases of the junction unmatched. The CDR3 is CATSRGSGTGDYNEQFF. The CDR3 DNA reads TGTGCCACCAGCAGAGGGTCCGGGACAGGCGACTACAATGAGCAGTTCTTC.